A selection of T cell receptor beta chains follows, all from one sample in a study of CD8 T cells in ankylosing spondylitis. In TCRdb, the 5' RACE reads were re-called with MiXCR into one record per CDR3 protein. The table has approximately 140,000 distinct CDR3 sequences, 40% to 50% seen once; the top ten hold roughly 15%. Sequenced sample: synovial fluid, either unsorted or a sorted T cell fraction (not recorded which). These receptors were collected from a male donor with ankylosing spondylitis. Each CDR3 is given without its conserved first and last residue. Size values are once, few and many counts, or a class for expanded clones, and some rows have none.

abundance,v_gene,CDR3aa
once,TRBV20-1,SARIFGGYSTDTQY
once,TRBV3-1,ASSSRSGSHYNEQF
many,TRBV20-1,SARRGRQYTDTQY
NA,TRBV12-3/TRBV12-4,ASSFTYYEQY
NA,TRBV6-2/TRBV6-3,ASSAGGSYEQY
NA,TRBV6-1,ASSPQGRDTQY
few,TRBV10-3,AISEGSVDEQY
NA,TRBV11-3,ASSSNAYSYNEQF
NA,TRBV29-1,SVEDPAGWNGYT
NA,TRBV11-2,ASSYQRWGREKLF
few,TRBV12-3/TRBV12-4,ASSLAAGLVWNYGYT
NA,TRBV5-1,ASSLGTNYGYT
NA,TRBV4-1,ASSQDNTGELF
NA,TRBV7-8,ASSPLAGGISYEQY
few,TRBV6-5,ASSYDGSYEQY
NA,TRBV28,ASSNFRTSGRATDTQY